Listed below are T cell receptor beta chains from one sample, sequenced in a study of tumor-infiltrating lymphocytes in localized non-small cell lung cancer. The table came from immunoSEQ multiplex PCR; TCRdb's copy has only in-frame clones and leaves some out. The sample shows 15,000 to 20,000 clones, 70% to 80% of them seen only once. Input material: lung tumor tissue. Receptor source: a human donor with non-small cell lung cancer. The CDR3 runs from the conserved cysteine through the conserved F or W. The D gene is left open where the match is weak. Rows give clone size only sometimes, using once, few, many, or a class for an expanded clone.

TRBV4-1	TRBD2	17	TRBJ2-5	-	CASSQGAVAGAQETQYF	TGCGCCAGCAGCCAAGGGGCGGTAGCGGGGGCCCAAGAGACCCAGTACTTC
TRBV7-6	-	12	TRBJ2-5	once	CASSPHQETQYF	TGTGCCAGCAGCCCCCACCAAGAGACCCAGTACTTC
TRBV29-1	TRBD1	14	TRBJ1-1	-	CSVRQGGENTEAFF	TGCAGCGTTAGACAGGGGGGGGAGAACACTGAAGCTTTCTTT
TRBV6-5	TRBD1	16	TRBJ1-2	-	CASSYWNRGRRDGYTF	TGTGCCAGCAGTTACTGGAACAGGGGGCGCAGAGATGGCTACACCTTC
TRBV29-1	TRBD1	13	TRBJ2-1	-	CSVEPTGENEQFF	TGCAGCGTTGAACCCACAGGGGAAAATGAGCAGTTCTTC
TRBV19	TRBD2	12	TRBJ2-1	-	CASSELAGEQFF	TGTGCCAGTAGTGAATTAGCGGGAGAGCAGTTCTTC
TRBV5-1	TRBD1	15	TRBJ2-7	-	CASSPDRGQSYEQYF	TGCGCCAGCAGCCCCGACAGGGGTCAATCCTACGAGCAGTACTTC
TRBV18	-	16	TRBJ2-7	-	CASSPGWGLWSYEQYF	TGTGCCAGCTCACCAGGTTGGGGGCTGTGGTCCTACGAGCAGTACTTC
TRBV7-8	-	18	TRBJ2-7	-	CASSFPGQGGRSAYEQYF	TGTGCCAGCAGCTTCCCGGGGCAGGGGGGCCGATCCGCCTACGAGCAGTACTTC
TRBV28	-	15	TRBJ1-5	-	CASSFKQTLDQPQHF	TGTGCCAGCAGTTTCAAACAGACCTTAGATCAGCCCCAGCATTTT
TRBV5-1	-	15	TRBJ2-1	-	CASSLDSGGFNEQFF	TGCGCCAGCAGCTTGGATTCAGGGGGGTTCAATGAGCAGTTCTTC
TRBV28	TRBD2	16	TRBJ2-3	medium-sized	CASSSPGSGKGNTQYF	TGTGCCAGCAGTTCCCCGGGTAGCGGGAAGGGAAATACGCAGTATTTT
TRBV5-6	-	16	TRBJ2-5	-	CASSLMGESNQETQYF	TGTGCCAGCAGCTTGATGGGGGAAAGTAACCAAGAGACCCAGTACTTC
TRBV30	-	12	TRBJ1-1	-	CRWINGNTEAFF	TGTAGATGGATAAACGGCAACACTGAAGCTTTCTTT
TRBV27	TRBD1	14	TRBJ2-7	-	CASKDRGPDYEQYF	TGTGCCAGCAAGGACAGGGGGCCAGACTACGAGCAGTACTTC
TRBV5-1	TRBD2	16	TRBJ2-5	-	CASSPGLAGEEETQYF	TGCGCCAGCAGCCCAGGACTAGCGGGGGAGGAAGAGACCCAGTACTTC
TRBV19	-	14	TRBJ1-2	-	CASSMRQALYGYTF	TGTGCCAGTAGTATGAGACAGGCCCTTTATGGCTACACCTTC
TRBV7-3	TRBD2	15	TRBJ2-1	medium-sized	CASSSTSGANNEQFF	TGTGCCAGCAGCTCCACTAGCGGGGCTAACAATGAGCAGTTCTTC
TRBV28	-	20	TRBJ2-1	once	CASSQNYPWFVGYRYNEQFF	TGTGCCAGCAGTCAGAATTACCCCTGGTTCGTTGGCTACCGATACAATGAGCAGTTCTTC
TRBV5-4	TRBD1	15	TRBJ1-2	few	CASSPHGQANYGYTF	TGTGCCAGCAGCCCCCACGGACAGGCTAACTATGGCTACACCTTC